By frequency in the sample, the clone carrying this TCR beta chain is large. The entry originates in a study of CDR3 diversity in severe acne. From the PCR reads, TCRdb called clonotypes with MiXCR, one entry per CDR3 protein. In the table there are more than 80,000 distinct CDR3 sequences, under 55% of which are singletons. Per germline, CDR1 DFQATT and CDR2 SNEGSKA (reference sequence). This CDR3 contains 15 residues. V dropped 3 bases and J dropped 3 bases, with 18 bases sitting between them. Sequencing used blood. This TCR derives from a male donor with severe acne vulgaris. This chain uses TRBV20-1 with TRBJ2-7; D uncertain. CDR3 sequence: CSARPLDHVDYEQYF. The CDR3 DNA is TGCAGTGCTAGGCCCCTGGACCATGTGGACTACGAGCAGTACTTC.